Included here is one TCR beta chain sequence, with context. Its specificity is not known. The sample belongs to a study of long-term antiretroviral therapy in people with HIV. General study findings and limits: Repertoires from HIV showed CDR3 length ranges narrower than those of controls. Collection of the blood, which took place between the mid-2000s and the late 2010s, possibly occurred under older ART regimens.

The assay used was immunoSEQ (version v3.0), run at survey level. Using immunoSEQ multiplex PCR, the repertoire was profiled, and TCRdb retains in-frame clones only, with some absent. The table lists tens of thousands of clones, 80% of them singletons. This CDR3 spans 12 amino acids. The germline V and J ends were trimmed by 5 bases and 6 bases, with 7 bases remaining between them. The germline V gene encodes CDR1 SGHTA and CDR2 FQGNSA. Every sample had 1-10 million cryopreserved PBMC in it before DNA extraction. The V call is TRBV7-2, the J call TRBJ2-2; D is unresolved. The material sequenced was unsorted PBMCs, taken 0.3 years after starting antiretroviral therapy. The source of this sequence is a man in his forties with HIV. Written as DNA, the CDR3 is TGTGCCAGCAGCCCCTTAGCCGGGGAGCTGTTTTTT. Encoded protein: CASSPLAGELFF.